The 8 T cell receptor beta chains below come from one sample, sequenced in a study of neurological immune-mediated disorders (dated by TCRdb to the late 2010s). The library relied on 5' RACE. These reads were obtained on an Illumina HiSeq 2500. Clones were called with MiXCR by TCRdb after fastp trimmed the public reads at Q25, and only in-frame beta chains were retained. Entries that share a CDR3 protein sequence are merged under the most common genes and DNA. In this sample the table shows more than 35,000 distinct CDR3 sequences, 10% of which occur a single time. The ten top clones hold roughly 7% of the sample. Sequencing input: PBMCs. The receptor set was obtained from a woman under 40 with HTLV-1-associated myelopathy (HAM/TSP).

This clonotype has a count of ten or more. The V and J genes are TRBV7-2 and TRBJ2-3, with a tentative D call TRBD1 (7 bases). CDR1 and CDR2 from the germline V gene are SGHTA and FQGNSA. This CDR3 comprises 13 residues. Trimming stripped 4 bases from V and 6 bases from J, with 11 bases between. The CDR3 DNA sequence: TGTGCCAGCAGCTGGCAGGGGGGTGATACGCAGTATTTT. Translating gives CASSWQGGDTQYF.

This clonotype has only a few counts. The chain carries TRBV20-1 and TRBJ2-1; 9 positions agree with TRBD2. Germline-derived CDR1 and CDR2 are DFQATT and SNEGSKA (reference sequence). J gave up 8 bases and V 5 bases, and 10 bases lay outside the gene matches. This CDR3 has 14 residues. The CDR3 protein is CSAPRRGGGDEQFF. The CDR3 nucleotides read TGCAGTGCTCCTCGGCGGGGGGGCGGGGATGAGCAGTTCTTC.

The V call is TRBV27, the J call TRBJ2-1, with 11 bases matching TRBD1. CDR3 length: 16 amino acids. The germline V gene has CDR1 MNHEY and CDR2 SMNVEV (reference sequence). Losses at the gene ends were 4 bases for V and 4 bases for J; bases not matched to a gene: 6. CDR3 region: CASSSRGTGGYNEQFF. The CDR3 region has the DNA TGTGCCAGCAGTTCAAGGGGGACAGGGGGGTACAATGAGCAGTTCTTC.

Ten or more counts support this clonotype. The gene calls are TRBV5-5 and TRBJ1-5; TRBD1 might be the D (5 bases). V was trimmed by 3 bases and J by 10 bases, leaving 14 bases between them. Looked up from germline, CDR1 is SGHKS and CDR2 is YYEKEE (reference sequence). CDR3 length: 13 amino acids. CDR3 nucleotides: TGTGCCAGCAGCTGGGGGACGGATGATCCCCAGCATTTT. Protein product: CASSWGTDDPQHF. Full variable domain (remainder filled in from reference TRBV5-5 and TRBJ1-5): DAGVTQSPTHLIKTRGQQVTLRCSPISGHKSVSWYQQVLGQGPQFIFQYYEKEERGRGNFPDRFSARQFPNYSSELNVNALLLGDSALYLCASSWGTDDPQHFGDGTRLSIL.

Ten or more counts support this clonotype. The J gene is TRBJ2-7, the V gene TRBV15; D might be TRBD2 (5 bases). The CDR3 runs to 14 residues. V lost 5 bases to trimming and J lost 4 bases, with 15 bases between them. The germline V gene encodes CDR1 LNHNV and CDR2 YYDKDF (reference sequence). This CDR3 is CATSAPWTGYEQYF. The CDR3 bases are TGTGCCACCAGCGCGCCTTGGACGGGGTACGAGCAGTACTTC.

This clonotype showed up many times. The chain links TRBV5-4 to TRBJ1-1; 11 bases line up with TRBD1. Germline lookup yields CDR1 SGHNT and CDR2 YYREEE (reference sequence). The CDR3 has 15 amino acids. After removal of 2 bases from V and 4 bases from J, the junction contained 4 bases not matched to a gene. CDR3 nucleotides: TGTGCCAGCAGCTTCCCGGGACAGGGGGGCACTGAAGCTTTCTTT. Protein sequence: CASSFPGQGGTEAFF.

This clonotype has just a few counts. V usage is TRBV19 and J usage is TRBJ1-1; TRBD1 aligns across 7 bases. Trimming removed 5 bases from V and 6 bases from J; junction bases left unmatched: 6. Germline CDR1 is LNHDA and CDR2 is SQIVND (reference sequence). The CDR3 runs 13 residues. CDR3: CASSAQGDAEAFF. DNA for the CDR3: TGTGCCAGTAGTGCTCAGGGGGACGCTGAAGCTTTCTTT.

This clonotype has ten or more counts. This chain uses TRBV7-9 with TRBJ1-4; TRBD1 agrees at 7 bases. Germline V lookup: CDR1 SEHNR, CDR2 FQNEAQ (reference sequence). The trim removed 6 bases at V and 4 bases at J, leaving 14 bases unmatched. The length of the CDR3 is 17 residues. In DNA form, the CDR3 reads TGTGCCAGCAGTTACTACCCGACCGGGACAGATAATGAAAAACTGTTTTTT. Translation gives CASSYYPTGTDNEKLFF.